A selection of T cell receptor beta chains follows, all from one sample in a study of cytomegalovirus exposure and HLA in healthy donors. The table came from immunoSEQ multiplex PCR; TCRdb's copy has only in-frame clones and leaves some out. The sample includes 100,000 or so clones, over 65% of them seen just once. Material for sequencing was PBMCs. Every receptor here comes from a woman aged 40 to 50 in good health and CMV-seropositive. Each CDR3 is given with its conserved first and last residue. D genes are given only for firm matches. Some rows have no size entry. The others give once, few or many, or a class for an expanded clone.

>NA|NA|TRBV7-2|TRBJ2-1
CASSLARLGAEQFF
TGTGCCAGCAGCTTAGCGCGTCTGGGGGCTGAGCAGTTCTTC
>NA|NA|TRBV7-9|TRBJ2-3
CASSPFAGGDTQYF
TGTGCCAGCAGCCCCTTTGCAGGGGGGGATACGCAGTATTTT
>NA|NA|TRBV4-1|TRBJ2-3
CASRVAEPSTDTQYF
TGCGCCAGCAGGGTGGCGGAGCCTTCCACAGATACGCAGTATTTT
>TRBD2|few|TRBV5-1|TRBJ2-7
CASSLASGSGEQYF
TGCGCCAGCAGCTTGGCTAGCGGGAGCGGCGAGCAGTACTTC
>NA|NA|TRBV7-9|TRBJ2-7
CASSPQPERGGYEQYF
TGTGCCAGCAGCCCTCAACCTGAGAGGGGGGGCTACGAGCAGTACTTC
>TRBD1|NA|TRBV6-5|TRBJ2-4
CASSRQGLQYF
TGTGCCAGCAGTCGACAGGGGCTTCAGTACTTC
>TRBD1|once|TRBV6-5|TRBJ1-1
CASSLQGEGSFF
TGTGCCAGCAGTCTACAGGGGGAGGGATCTTTCTTT
>TRBD2|NA|TRBV4-2|TRBJ2-2
CASSLSSGRNTGELFF
TGTGCCAGCAGCCTTTCTAGCGGGAGGAACACCGGGGAGCTGTTTTTT
>NA|NA|TRBV5-6|TRBJ1-2
CASSPGRDGYTF
TGTGCCAGCAGCCCAGGGAGGGATGGCTACACCTTC
>TRBD2|NA|TRBV5-6|TRBJ2-7
CASSFGGGNEQYF
TGTGCCAGCAGCTTCGGGGGGGGAAATGAGCAGTACTTC
>TRBD2|NA|TRBV5-1|TRBJ2-2
CASSPLLLAGVHGELFF
TGCGCCAGCAGCCCCCTTTTGCTAGCGGGAGTTCACGGGGAGCTGTTTTTT
>NA|NA|TRBV5-1|TRBJ2-1
CASSLLNANEQFF
TGCGCCAGCAGCTTGCTAAACGCTAATGAGCAGTTCTTC
>TRBD1|NA|TRBV28|TRBJ2-7
CASSSLGTGGYEQYF
TGTGCCAGCAGCAGTCTCGGGACAGGGGGTTACGAGCAGTACTTC
>TRBD2|NA|TRBV4-3|TRBJ2-1
CASSVMSGGGWNEQFF
TGCGCCAGCAGCGTAATGAGCGGGGGGGGATGGAATGAGCAGTTCTTC
>TRBD1|once|TRBV6-5|TRBJ2-5
CASSYPDRGGEQYF
TGTGCCAGCAGTTATCCGGACAGGGGTGGGGAGCAGTACTTC
>NA|NA|TRBV9|TRBJ2-3
CASSVGRDSDYTQYF
TGTGCCAGCAGCGTCGGGCGGGACTCCGATTATACGCAGTATTTT
>NA|NA|TRBV28|TRBJ2-4
CASSFLSAQAKNIQYF
TGTGCCAGCAGTTTTTTATCCGCCCAGGCCAAAAACATTCAGTACTTC
>NA|NA|TRBV7-9|TRBJ2-2
CASSPGFKTGELFF
TGTGCCAGCAGCCCAGGGTTTAAGACCGGGGAGCTGTTTTTT
>TRBD2|NA|TRBV4-3|TRBJ2-1
CASSQDLAGGYNEQFF
TGCGCCAGCAGCCAAGATCTGGCGGGAGGTTACAATGAGCAGTTCTTC
>NA|NA|TRBV19|TRBJ2-1
CASSLSAATYNEQFF
TGTGCCAGTAGTCTCTCCGCGGCGACCTACAATGAGCAGTTCTTC
>TRBD1|NA|TRBV9|TRBJ1-5
CASSGTGDSNQPQHF
TGTGCCAGCAGCGGGACAGGGGATAGCAATCAGCCCCAGCATTTT
>NA|NA|TRBV6-5|TRBJ1-2
CASSYGTVYTF
TGTGCCAGCAGTTACGGGACTGTCTACACCTTC
>TRBD2|NA|TRBV5-1|TRBJ2-1
CASSFEDLTSRSYNEQFF
TGCGCCAGCAGCTTCGAAGATTTGACTAGCCGCTCCTACAATGAGCAGTTCTTC
>TRBD2|NA|TRBV19|TRBJ2-7
CASSRGLAGDDEQYF
TGTGCCAGTAGTCGAGGACTAGCGGGAGATGACGAGCAGTACTTC
>TRBD2|NA|TRBV27|TRBJ2-4
CASLSTGTSRHIQYF
TGTGCCAGCTTGTCAACCGGGACTAGCAGGCACATTCAGTACTTC
>NA|NA|TRBV27|TRBJ1-4
CASSPVAGRINEKLFF
TGTGCCAGCAGTCCGGTCGCGGGACGGATTAATGAAAAACTGTTTTTT
>TRBD1|NA|TRBV11-2|TRBJ2-7
CASSWTQTGGYSYEQYF
TGTGCCAGCAGCTGGACCCAGACAGGGGGCTATAGTTACGAGCAGTACTTC
>NA|NA|TRBV5-1|TRBJ1-1
CASSRNAGNTEAFF
TGCGCCAGCAGCCGCAACGCGGGGAACACTGAAGCTTTCTTT
>TRBD1|NA|TRBV30|TRBJ1-1
CAWSTGTGYTSAFF
TGTGCCTGGAGTACCGGGACAGGCTACACTTCAGCTTTCTTT
>NA|NA|TRBV6-5|TRBJ2-3
CAIRGRELDTQYF
TGTGCCATCAGGGGCAGGGAACTAGATACGCAGTATTTT
>NA|NA|TRBV4-2|TRBJ2-3
CASSPSLGRGVGDTDTQYF
TGTGCCAGCAGCCCCTCACTTGGGCGGGGAGTAGGTGACACAGATACGCAGTATTTT
>TRBD1|NA|TRBV9|TRBJ1-2
CASSAEQGAAVYGYPF
TGTGCCAGCAGCGCAGAGCAGGGGGCGGCTGTCTATGGCTACCCCTTC
>NA|NA|TRBV6-6|TRBJ2-7
CASSYSLSYEQYF
TGTGCCAGCAGTTACTCACTTTCCTACGAGCAGTACTTC
>NA|NA|TRBV7-6|TRBJ2-1
CASSPGESNEQFF
TGTGCCAGCAGCCCTGGGGAGAGCAATGAGCAGTTCTTC
>TRBD1|NA|TRBV7-2|TRBJ2-7
CASSLQGQVPYEQYF
TGTGCCAGCAGTCTTCAAGGACAGGTTCCCTACGAGCAGTACTTC
>TRBD1|many|TRBV5-6|TRBJ1-4
CASSLNNRGQGEKLFF
TGTGCCAGCAGCCTAAATAACAGGGGGCAGGGTGAAAAACTGTTTTTT
>NA|NA|TRBV5-1|TRBJ1-2
CASSPDGGYGYTF
TGCGCCAGCAGCCCCGACGGAGGATATGGCTACACCTTC
>NA|NA|TRBV19|TRBJ2-2
CASSNLGTSSNTGELFF
TGTGCCAGTAGTAACCTCGGGACAAGTTCGAACACCGGGGAGCTGTTTTTT
>NA|once|TRBV6-5|TRBJ2-5
CASSAGATGWTQYF
TGTGCCAGCAGTGCGGGGGCAACCGGGTGGACCCAGTACTTC
>NA|NA|TRBV21-1|TRBJ2-1
CASRLQTAMGGNEQFF
TGTGCCAGCAGGCTTCAGACGGCCATGGGGGGCAATGAGCAGTTCTTC
>TRBD2|NA|TRBV4-3|TRBJ2-3
CASSQEERGPDTQYF
TGCGCCAGCAGCCAAGAAGAGCGGGGGCCGGATACGCAGTATTTT
>TRBD1|NA|TRBV27|TRBJ1-1
CASSLGQGAGEAFF
TGTGCCAGCAGTCTAGGACAGGGGGCGGGAGAAGCTTTCTTT
>NA|NA|TRBV7-2|TRBJ2-7
CASSLVGIIYEQYF
TGTGCCAGCAGCTTAGTTGGCATAATATACGAGCAGTACTTC
>NA|NA|TRBV15|TRBJ1-5
CATSPVGGGRQPQHF
TGTGCCACCAGCCCGGTGGGAGGGGGACGTCAGCCCCAGCATTTT
>NA|few|TRBV28|TRBJ2-2
CASSLRGTGELFF
TGTGCCAGCAGTTTACGCGGGACCGGGGAGCTGTTTTTT
>TRBD1|NA|TRBV14|TRBJ2-7
CASSPGTGAFYEQYF
TGTGCCAGCAGCCCCGGGACAGGCGCCTTTTACGAGCAGTACTTC
>NA|NA|TRBV6-5|TRBJ2-3
CASSYPAGGGRDTQYF
TGTGCCAGCAGTTACCCTGCCGGAGGAGGTAGGGATACGCAGTATTTT
>NA|few|TRBV2|TRBJ1-1
CASSWTMNTEAFF
TGTGCCAGCAGTTGGACTATGAACACTGAAGCTTTCTTT
>NA|many|TRBV7-3|TRBJ2-3
CASSLGGATDTQYF
TGTGCCAGCAGCTTAGGGGGGGCCACAGATACGCAGTATTTT
>TRBD1|NA|TRBV4-3|TRBJ2-2
CASSQDGRGRVGELFF
TGCGCCAGCAGCCAAGACGGCAGGGGGCGCGTCGGGGAGCTGTTTTTT
>TRBD1|NA|TRBV7-2|TRBJ2-5
CASALQGVRQETQYF
TGTGCCAGTGCATTACAGGGGGTGAGGCAAGAGACCCAGTACTTC
>NA|NA|TRBV28|TRBJ1-2
CASSSPGIGPYGYTF
TGTGCCAGCAGTTCCCCCGGGATCGGGCCCTATGGCTACACCTTC
>NA|NA|TRBV29-1|TRBJ2-1
CSVVWTAYYNEQFF
TGCAGCGTTGTTTGGACAGCTTACTACAATGAGCAGTTCTTC
>TRBD2|NA|TRBV2|TRBJ2-2
CASSATEGLAVTGELFF
TGTGCCAGCAGTGCTACCGAGGGACTAGCGGTCACCGGGGAGCTGTTTTTT
>NA|NA|TRBV5-8|TRBJ1-2
CASSGDGSNYGYTF
TGTGCCAGCAGCGGTGACGGGTCTAACTATGGCTACACCTTC